This T cell receptor (beta chain) was profiled in a study of blood T cell repertoires in COVID-19. In the study overall: Samples taken during acute and convalescent COVID-19 were collected in the United States, Italy and Spain.

Recruits, aged about 18 to 95 years, lived in roughly 22 US areas. Donors were grouped by their self-reported clinical history. Authors' methods: Counts of nucleated cells, estimated from reference gene primer amplification, were obtained. Sequenced by immunoSEQ multiplex PCR; TCRdb stores in-frame clones only, minus some. V and J calls and clone size are those listed in that table; D and trimming were worked out from the DNA. The profile shows 210,000 or so clones, roughly 80% of them singletons. V was cut by 0 bases and J by 7 bases, with 10 bases left in between. Germline CDR1 is SGHNT and CDR2 is YYREEE (reference sequence). The length of the CDR3 is 13 residues.

Material for sequencing was PBMCs or T cells enriched from blood (not recorded which). The clonotype comes from a woman aged 45 to 65 who had been exposed to COVID-19. The rearrangement uses TRBV5-4 and TRBJ2-5; no definite D call. In DNA form, the CDR3 reads TGTGCCAGCAGCTTGGCACCAAGCCGGACCCAGTACTTC. It specifies CASSLAPSRTQYF.